These 2 T cell receptor beta chains originate from one sample sequenced in a study of shared clonotypes between healthy human individuals. Using immunoSEQ multiplex PCR, the repertoire was profiled, and TCRdb retains in-frame clones only, with some absent. The table records about 460,000 clones, 77% of them present only once. The material sequenced was PBMCs. Receptors originate from a woman between 35 and 50 years old in good health. Some clones in this sample may be carry-over from other donors' samples.

The chain couples TRBV7-2 to TRBJ2-7; D is uncertain. V dropped 4 bases and J dropped 0 bases, with 10 bases sitting between them. Germline lookup yields CDR1 SGHTA and CDR2 FQGNSA. The CDR3 totals 14 residues. As DNA, the CDR3 is TGTGCCAGCAGCTCCGTGGGTGCCTCCTACGAGCAGTACTTC. This translates into CASSSVGASYEQYF.

V gene TRBV5-1 combines with J gene TRBJ1-1, with D unresolved. Trimming removed 4 bases at V and 6 bases at J, with 16 bases between. The CDR3 consists of 14 residues. Germline loops: CDR1 SGHRS, CDR2 YFSETQ. CDR3 residues: CASSPTSTDPEAFF. The CDR3 DNA sequence: TGCGCCAGCAGCCCCACCTCGACGGACCCTGAAGCTTTCTTT.